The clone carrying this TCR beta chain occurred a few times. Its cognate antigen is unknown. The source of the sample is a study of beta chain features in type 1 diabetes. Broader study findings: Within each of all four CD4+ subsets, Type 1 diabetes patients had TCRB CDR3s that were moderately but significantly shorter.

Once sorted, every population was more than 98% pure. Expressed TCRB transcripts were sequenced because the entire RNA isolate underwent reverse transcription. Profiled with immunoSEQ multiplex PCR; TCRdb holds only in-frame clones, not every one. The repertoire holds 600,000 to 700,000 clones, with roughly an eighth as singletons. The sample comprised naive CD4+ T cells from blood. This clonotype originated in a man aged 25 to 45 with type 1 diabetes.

CDR3 amino acids: CASSLPGVETQYF. CDR3 DNA: TGTGCCAGCAGCCTACCGGGGGTAGAGACCCAGTACTTC. The chain combines TRBV6-5 with TRBJ2-5; a possible D gene is TRBD2 (6 bases). The V gene lost 6 bases and the J gene lost 4 bases, with 12 bases spanning the gap. This CDR3 comprises 13 residues. Germline CDR1 MNHEY, CDR2 SVGAGI.